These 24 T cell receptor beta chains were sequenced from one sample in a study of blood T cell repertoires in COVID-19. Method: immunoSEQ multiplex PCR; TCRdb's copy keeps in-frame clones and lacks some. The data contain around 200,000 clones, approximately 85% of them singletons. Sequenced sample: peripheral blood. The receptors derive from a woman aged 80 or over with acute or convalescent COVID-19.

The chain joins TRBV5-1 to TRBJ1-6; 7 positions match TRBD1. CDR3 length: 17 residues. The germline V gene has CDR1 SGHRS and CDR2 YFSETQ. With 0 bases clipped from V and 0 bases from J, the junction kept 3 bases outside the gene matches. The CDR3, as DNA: TGCGCCAGCAGCTTGGAGGGACAGAGCTCCTATAATTCACCCCTCCACTTT. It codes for CASSLEGQSSYNSPLHF.

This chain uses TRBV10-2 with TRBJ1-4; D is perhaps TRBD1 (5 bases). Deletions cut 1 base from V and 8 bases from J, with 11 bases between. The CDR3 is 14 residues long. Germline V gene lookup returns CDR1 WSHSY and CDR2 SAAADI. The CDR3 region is CASSEFQDTEKLFF. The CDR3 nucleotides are TGCGCCAGCAGTGAGTTTCAGGACACGGAAAAACTGTTTTTT.

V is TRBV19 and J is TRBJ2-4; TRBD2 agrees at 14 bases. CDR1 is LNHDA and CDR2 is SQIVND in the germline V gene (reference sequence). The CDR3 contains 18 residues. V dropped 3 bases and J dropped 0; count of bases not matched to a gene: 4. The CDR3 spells CASSMGLAGAQAKNIQYF. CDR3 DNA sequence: TGTGCCAGTAGTATGGGACTAGCGGGGGCCCAAGCCAAAAACATTCAGTACTTC. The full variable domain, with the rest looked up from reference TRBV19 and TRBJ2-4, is DGGITQSPKYLFRKEGQNVTLSCEQNLNHDAMYWYRQDPGQGLRLIYYSQIVNDFQKGDIAEGYSVSREKKESFPLTVTSAQKNPTAFYLCASSMGLAGAQAKNIQYFGAGTRLSVL.

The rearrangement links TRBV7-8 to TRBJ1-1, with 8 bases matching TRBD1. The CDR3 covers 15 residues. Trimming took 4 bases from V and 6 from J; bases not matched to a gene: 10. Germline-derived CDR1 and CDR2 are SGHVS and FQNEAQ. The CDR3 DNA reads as TGTGCCAGCAGCTCCAGGGATCAGGGGGCTGCTGAAGCTTTCTTT. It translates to CASSSRDQGAAEAFF.

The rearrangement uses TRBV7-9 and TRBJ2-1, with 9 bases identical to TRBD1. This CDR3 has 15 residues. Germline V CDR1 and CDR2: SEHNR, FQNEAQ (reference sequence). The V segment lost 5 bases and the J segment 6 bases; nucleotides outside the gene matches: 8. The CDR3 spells CASSPPGQGLNEQFF. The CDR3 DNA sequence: TGTGCCAGCAGCCCGCCGGGACAGGGCCTCAATGAGCAGTTCTTC.

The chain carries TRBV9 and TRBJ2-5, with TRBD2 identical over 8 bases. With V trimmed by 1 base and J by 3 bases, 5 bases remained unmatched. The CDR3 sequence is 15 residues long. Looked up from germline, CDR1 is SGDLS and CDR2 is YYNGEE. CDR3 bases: TGTGCCAGCAGCGTAAGCGGGGGCCCTGAAGAGACCCAGTACTTC. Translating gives CASSVSGGPEETQYF.

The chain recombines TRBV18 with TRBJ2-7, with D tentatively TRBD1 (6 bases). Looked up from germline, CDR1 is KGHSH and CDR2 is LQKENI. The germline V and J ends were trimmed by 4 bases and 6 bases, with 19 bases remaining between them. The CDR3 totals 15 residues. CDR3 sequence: CASSQQGPPLREQYF. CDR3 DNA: TGTGCCAGCTCACAACAGGGTCCCCCTCTACGCGAGCAGTACTTC.

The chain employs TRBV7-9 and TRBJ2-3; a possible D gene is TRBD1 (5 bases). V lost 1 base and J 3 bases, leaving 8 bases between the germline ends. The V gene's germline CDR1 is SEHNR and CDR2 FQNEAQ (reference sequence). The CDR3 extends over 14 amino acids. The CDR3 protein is CASSLGQQTDTQYF. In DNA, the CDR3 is TGTGCCAGCAGCTTAGGACAGCAAACAGATACGCAGTATTTT.

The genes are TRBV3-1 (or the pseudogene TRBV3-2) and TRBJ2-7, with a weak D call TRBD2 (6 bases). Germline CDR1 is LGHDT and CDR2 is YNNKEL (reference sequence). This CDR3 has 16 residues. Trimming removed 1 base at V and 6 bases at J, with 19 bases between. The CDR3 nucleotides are TGTGCCAGCAGCCAAGGGAGGGGCTGGCTACCCGGCGAGCAGTACTTC. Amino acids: CASSQGRGWLPGEQYF.

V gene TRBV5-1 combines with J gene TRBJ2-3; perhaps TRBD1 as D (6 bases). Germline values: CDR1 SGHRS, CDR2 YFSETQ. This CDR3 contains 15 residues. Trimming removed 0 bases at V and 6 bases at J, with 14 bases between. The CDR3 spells CASSLAASGADTQYF. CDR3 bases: TGCGCCAGCAGCTTGGCCGCTTCAGGGGCCGATACGCAGTATTTT.

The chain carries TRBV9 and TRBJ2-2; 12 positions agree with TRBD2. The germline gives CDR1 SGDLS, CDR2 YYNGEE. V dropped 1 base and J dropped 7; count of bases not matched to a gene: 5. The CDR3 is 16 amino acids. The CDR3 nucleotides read TGTGCCAGCAGCGTACTAGCGGGAGGGGTTGGCGGGGAGCTGTTTTTT. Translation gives CASSVLAGGVGGELFF.

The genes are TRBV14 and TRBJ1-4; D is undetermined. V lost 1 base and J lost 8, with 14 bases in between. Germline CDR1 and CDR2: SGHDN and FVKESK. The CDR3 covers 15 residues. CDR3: CASSQGTYGREKLFF. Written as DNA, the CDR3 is TGTGCCAGCAGCCAAGGGACTTATGGAAGAGAAAAACTGTTTTTT.

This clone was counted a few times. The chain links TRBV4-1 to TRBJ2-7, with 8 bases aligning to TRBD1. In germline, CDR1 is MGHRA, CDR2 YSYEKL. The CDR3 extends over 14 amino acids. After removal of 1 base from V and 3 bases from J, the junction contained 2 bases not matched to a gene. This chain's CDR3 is CASSQGQGFYEQYF. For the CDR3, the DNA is TGCGCCAGCAGCCAAGGACAGGGGTTCTACGAGCAGTACTTC.

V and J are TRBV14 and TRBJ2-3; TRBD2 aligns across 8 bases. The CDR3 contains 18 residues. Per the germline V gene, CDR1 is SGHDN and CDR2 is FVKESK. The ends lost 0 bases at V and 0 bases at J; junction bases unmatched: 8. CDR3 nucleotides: TGTGCCAGCAGCCAAGATGTTGGCGGGGGGATTAGCACAGATACGCAGTATTTT. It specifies CASSQDVGGGISTDTQYF.

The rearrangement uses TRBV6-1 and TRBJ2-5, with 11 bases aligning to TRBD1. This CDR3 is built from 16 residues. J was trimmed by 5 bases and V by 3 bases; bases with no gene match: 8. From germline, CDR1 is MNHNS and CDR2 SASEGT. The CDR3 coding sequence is TGTGCCAGCAGTGATCCCCGGACAGGGGGCTTGGAGACCCAGTACTTC. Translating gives CASSDPRTGGLETQYF.

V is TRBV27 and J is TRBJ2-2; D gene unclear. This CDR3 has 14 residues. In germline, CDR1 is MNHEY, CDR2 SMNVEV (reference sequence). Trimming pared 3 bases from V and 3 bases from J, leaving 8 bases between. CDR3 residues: CASSLLGYTGELFF. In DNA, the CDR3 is TGTGCCAGCAGTTTGCTCGGGTACACCGGGGAGCTGTTTTTT.

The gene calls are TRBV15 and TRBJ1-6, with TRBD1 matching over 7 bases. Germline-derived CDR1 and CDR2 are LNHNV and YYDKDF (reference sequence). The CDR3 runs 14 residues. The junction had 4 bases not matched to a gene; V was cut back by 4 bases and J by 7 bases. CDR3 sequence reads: CATSKTGLNSPLHF. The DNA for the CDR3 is TGTGCCACCAGCAAGACAGGGCTCAATTCACCCCTCCACTTT.

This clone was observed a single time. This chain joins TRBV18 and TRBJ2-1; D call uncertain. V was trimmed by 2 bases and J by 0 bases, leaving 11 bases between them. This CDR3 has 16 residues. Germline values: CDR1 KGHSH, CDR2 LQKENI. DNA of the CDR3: TGTGCCAGCTCACCAAATTCGCGGAGCTCCTACAATGAGCAGTTCTTC. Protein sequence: CASSPNSRSSYNEQFF.

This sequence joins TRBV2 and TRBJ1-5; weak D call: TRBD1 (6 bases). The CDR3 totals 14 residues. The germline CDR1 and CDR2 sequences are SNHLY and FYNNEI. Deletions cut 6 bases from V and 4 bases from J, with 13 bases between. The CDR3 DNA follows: TGTGCCAGCAGGTCCAGGGGTGAGAATCAGCCCCAGCATTTT. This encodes CASRSRGENQPQHF.

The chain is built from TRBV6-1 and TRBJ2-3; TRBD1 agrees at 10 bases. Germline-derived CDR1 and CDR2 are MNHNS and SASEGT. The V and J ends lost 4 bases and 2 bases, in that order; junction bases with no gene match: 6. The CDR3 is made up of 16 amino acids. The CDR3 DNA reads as TGTGCCAGCAGTGTCCGGGACAGGGGATTCACAGATACGCAGTATTTT. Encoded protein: CASSVRDRGFTDTQYF.

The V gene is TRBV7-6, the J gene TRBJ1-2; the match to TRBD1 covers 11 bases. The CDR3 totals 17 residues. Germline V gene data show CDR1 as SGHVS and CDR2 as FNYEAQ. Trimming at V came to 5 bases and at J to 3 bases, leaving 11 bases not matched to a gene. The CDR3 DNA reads TGTGCCAGCAGCGCCATTAGCCGGGACAGGGGGTACTATGGCTACACCTTC. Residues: CASSAISRDRGYYGYTF.

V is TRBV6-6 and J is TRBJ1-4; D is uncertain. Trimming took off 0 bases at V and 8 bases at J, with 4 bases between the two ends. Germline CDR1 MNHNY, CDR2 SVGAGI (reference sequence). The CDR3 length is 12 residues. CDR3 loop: CASSYSQEKLFF. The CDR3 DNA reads TGTGCCAGCAGTTACTCTCAGGAAAAACTGTTTTTT.

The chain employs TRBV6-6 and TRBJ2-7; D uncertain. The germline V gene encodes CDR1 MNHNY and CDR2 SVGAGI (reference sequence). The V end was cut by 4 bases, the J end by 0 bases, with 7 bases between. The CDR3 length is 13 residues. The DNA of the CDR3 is TGTGCCAGCAGTTCCGTTAGCTCCTACGAGCAGTACTTC. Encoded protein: CASSSVSSYEQYF.

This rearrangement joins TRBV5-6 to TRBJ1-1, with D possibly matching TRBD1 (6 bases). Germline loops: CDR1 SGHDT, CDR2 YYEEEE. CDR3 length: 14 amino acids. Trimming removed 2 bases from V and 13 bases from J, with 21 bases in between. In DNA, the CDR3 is TGTGCCAGCAGCTTCGGGACAACGTCGGGCGGGGGTTTCTTT. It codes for CASSFGTTSGGGFF.